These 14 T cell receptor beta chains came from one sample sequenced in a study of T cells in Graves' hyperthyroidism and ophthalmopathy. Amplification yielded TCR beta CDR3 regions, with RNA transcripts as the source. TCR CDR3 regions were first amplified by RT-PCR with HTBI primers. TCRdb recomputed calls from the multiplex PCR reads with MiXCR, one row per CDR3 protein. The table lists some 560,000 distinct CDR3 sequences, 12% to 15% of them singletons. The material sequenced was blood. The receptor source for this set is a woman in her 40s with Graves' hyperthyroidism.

DNA of the CDR3: TGTGCCAGCAGTTACGGGCAGGGCGGTGGAAACACCATATATTTT. It translates to CASSYGQGGGNTIYF. The chain has TRBV6-6 and TRBJ1-3; perhaps TRBD1 as D (5 bases). V was pared by 2 bases and J by 3 bases, with 11 bases between. The CDR3 runs 15 residues. CDR1 is MNHNY and CDR2 is SVGAGI in the germline V gene (reference sequence).

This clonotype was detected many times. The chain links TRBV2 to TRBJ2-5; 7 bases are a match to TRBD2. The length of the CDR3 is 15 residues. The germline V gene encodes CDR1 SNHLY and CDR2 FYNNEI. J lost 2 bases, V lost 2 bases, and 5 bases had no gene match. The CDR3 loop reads CASSELPRGQETQYF. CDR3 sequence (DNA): TGTGCCAGCAGTGAACTACCGCGGGGGCAAGAGACCCAGTACTTC.

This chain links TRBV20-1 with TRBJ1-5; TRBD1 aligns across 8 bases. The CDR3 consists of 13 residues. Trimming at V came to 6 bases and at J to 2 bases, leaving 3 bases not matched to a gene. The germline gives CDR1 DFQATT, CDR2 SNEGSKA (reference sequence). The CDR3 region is CSALQGGNQPQHF. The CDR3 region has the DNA TGCAGTGCCTTACAGGGGGGCAATCAGCCCCAGCATTTT.

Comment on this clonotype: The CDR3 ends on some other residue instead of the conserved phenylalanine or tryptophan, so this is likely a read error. CDR3 in amino acids: CASREAGGSREQYL. CDR3 nucleotide sequence: TGTGCCAGCAGAGAAGCGGGAGGGTCGCGGGAGCAGTACCTC. The rearrangement links TRBV6-1 to TRBJ2-7; 10 nucleotides align to TRBD2. Germline V gene data show CDR1 as MNHNS and CDR2 as SASEGT. This CDR3 has 14 amino acids.

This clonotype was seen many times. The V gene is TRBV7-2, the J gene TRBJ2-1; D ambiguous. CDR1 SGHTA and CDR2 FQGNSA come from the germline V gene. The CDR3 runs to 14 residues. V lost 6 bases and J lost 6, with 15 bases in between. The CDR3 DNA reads TGTGCCAGCAGTTACGACCCCAGCCCCAATGAGCAGTTCTTC. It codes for CASSYDPSPNEQFF.

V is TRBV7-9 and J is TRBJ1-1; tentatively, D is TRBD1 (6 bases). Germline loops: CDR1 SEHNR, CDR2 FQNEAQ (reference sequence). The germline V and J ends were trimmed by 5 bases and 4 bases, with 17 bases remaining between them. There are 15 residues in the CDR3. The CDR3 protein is CASSLGGGSGTEAFF. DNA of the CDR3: TGTGCCAGCAGCCTAGGGGGGGGATCAGGCACTGAAGCTTTCTTT. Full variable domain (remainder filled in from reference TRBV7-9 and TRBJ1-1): DTGVSQNPRHKITKRGQNVTFRCDPISEHNRLYWYRQTLGQGPEFLTYFQNEAQLEKSRLLSDRFSAERPKGSFSTLEIQRTEQGDSAMYLCASSLGGGSGTEAFFGQGTRLTVV.

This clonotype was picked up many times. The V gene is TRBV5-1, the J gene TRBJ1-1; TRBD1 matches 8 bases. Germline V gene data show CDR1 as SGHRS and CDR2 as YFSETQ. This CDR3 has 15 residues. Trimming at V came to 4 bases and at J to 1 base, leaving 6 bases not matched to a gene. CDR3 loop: CASSLGQGSNTEAFF. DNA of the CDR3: TGCGCCAGCAGCCTAGGACAGGGTTCGAACACTGAAGCTTTCTTT.

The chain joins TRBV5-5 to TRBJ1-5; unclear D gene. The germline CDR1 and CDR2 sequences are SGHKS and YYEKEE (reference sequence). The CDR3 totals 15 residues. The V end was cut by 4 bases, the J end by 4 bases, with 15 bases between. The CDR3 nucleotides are TGTGCCAGCAGCATGTCCCAAGGCCTGAATCAGCCCCAGCATTTT. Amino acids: CASSMSQGLNQPQHF.

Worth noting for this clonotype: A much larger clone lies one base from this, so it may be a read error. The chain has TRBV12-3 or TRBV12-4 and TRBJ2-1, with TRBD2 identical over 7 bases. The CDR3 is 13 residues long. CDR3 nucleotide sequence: TGTGCCAGCAGCCAGAGCGGGAACAATGAGCAGTCCTTC. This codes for CASSQSGNNEQSF.

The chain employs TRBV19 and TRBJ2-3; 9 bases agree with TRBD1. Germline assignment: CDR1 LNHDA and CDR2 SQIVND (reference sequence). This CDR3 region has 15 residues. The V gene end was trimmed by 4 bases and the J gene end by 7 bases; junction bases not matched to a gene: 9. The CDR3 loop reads CASSRPRTGDNTQYF. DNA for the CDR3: TGTGCCAGTAGTAGACCCCGGACAGGGGATAATACGCAGTATTTT.

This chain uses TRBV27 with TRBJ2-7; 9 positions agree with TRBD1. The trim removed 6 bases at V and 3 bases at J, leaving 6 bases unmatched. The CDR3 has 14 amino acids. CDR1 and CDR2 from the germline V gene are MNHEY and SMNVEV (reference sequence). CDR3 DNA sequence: TGTGCCAGCAGCGAAAAGGGACAGGGCTACGAGCAGTACTTC. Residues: CASSEKGQGYEQYF.

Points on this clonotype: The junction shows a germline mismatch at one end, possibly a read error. CDR3 bases: TGCGCCAGCAGCTTGTCTTGGGAGAGCACCACATATTTT. It yields the protein CASSLSWESTTYF. The rearrangement uses TRBV5-1 and TRBJ1-3; no definite D call. This CDR3 has 13 amino acids. Germline V gives CDR1 SGHRS, CDR2 YFSETQ.

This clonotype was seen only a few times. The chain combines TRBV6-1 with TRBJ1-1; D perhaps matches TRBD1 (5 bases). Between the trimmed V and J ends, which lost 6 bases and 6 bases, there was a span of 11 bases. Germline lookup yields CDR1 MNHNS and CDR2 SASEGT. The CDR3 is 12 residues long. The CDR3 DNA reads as TGTGCCAGCAGGAATGCACAGGCTGAAGCTTTCTTT. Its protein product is CASRNAQAEAFF.

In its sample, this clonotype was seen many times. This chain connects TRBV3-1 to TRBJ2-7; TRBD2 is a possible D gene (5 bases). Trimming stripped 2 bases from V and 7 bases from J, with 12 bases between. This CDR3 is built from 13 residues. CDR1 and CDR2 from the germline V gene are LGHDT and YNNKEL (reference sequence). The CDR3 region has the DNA TGTGCCAGCAGCCAATCCGAGGGTTTGGAGCAGTACTTC. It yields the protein CASSQSEGLEQYF.